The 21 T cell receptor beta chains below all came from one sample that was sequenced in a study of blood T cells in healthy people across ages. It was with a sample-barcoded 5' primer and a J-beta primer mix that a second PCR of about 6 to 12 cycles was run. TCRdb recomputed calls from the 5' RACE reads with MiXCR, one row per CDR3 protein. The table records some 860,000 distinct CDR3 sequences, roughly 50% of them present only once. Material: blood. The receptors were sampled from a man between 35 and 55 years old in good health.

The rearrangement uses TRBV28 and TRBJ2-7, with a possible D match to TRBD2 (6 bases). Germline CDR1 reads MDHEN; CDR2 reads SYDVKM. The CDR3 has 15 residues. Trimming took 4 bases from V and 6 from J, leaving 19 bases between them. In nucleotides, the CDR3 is TGTGCCAGCAGTTCTCCAGGGACTCGGGGAGGCGAGCAGTACTTC. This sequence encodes CASSSPGTRGGEQYF.

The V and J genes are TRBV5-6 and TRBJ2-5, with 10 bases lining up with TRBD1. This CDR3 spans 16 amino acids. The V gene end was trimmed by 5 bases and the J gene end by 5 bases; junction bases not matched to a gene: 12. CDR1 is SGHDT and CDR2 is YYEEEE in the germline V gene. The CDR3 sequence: CASSSGRDRGTETQYF. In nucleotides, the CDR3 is TGTGCCAGCAGTTCCGGGAGGGACAGGGGAACGGAGACCCAGTACTTC.

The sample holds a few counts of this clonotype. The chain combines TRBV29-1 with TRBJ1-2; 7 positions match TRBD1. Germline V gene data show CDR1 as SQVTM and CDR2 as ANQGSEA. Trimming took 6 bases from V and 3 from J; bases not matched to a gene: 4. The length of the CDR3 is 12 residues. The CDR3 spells CSVEGQYYGYTF. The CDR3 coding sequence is TGCAGCGTCGAGGGACAGTACTATGGCTACACCTTC.

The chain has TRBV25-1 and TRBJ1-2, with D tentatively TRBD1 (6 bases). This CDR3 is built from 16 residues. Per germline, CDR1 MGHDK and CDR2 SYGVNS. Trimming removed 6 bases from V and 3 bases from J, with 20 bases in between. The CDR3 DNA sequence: TGTGCCAGCAGCCAAACCCAACAGGGCCGGGACTATGGCTACACCTTC. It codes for CASSQTQQGRDYGYTF.

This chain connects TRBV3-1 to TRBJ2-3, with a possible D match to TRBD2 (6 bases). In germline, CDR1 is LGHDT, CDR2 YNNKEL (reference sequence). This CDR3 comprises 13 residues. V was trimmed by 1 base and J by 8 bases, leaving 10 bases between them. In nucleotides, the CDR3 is TGTGCCAGCAGCCAAGGCGGGGAGGCTACGCAGTATTTT. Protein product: CASSQGGEATQYF.

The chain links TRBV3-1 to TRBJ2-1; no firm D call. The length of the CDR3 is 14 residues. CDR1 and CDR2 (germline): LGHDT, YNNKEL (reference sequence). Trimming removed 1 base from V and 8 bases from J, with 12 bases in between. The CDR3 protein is CASSQGGTWDEQFF. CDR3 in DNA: TGTGCCAGCAGCCAAGGGGGAACTTGGGATGAGCAGTTCTTC.

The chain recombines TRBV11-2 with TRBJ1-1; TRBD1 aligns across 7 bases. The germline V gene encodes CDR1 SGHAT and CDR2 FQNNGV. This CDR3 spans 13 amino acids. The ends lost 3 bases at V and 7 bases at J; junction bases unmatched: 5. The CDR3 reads CASSLGQLLEAFF. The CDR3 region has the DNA TGTGCCAGCAGCTTGGGACAGCTACTTGAAGCTTTCTTT.

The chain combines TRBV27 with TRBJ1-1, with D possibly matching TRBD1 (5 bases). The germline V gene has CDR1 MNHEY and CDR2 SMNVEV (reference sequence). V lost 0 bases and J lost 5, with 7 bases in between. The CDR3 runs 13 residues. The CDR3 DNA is TGTGCCAGCAGTTTATCGTGGGGGACTGAAGCTTTCTTT. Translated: CASSLSWGTEAFF.

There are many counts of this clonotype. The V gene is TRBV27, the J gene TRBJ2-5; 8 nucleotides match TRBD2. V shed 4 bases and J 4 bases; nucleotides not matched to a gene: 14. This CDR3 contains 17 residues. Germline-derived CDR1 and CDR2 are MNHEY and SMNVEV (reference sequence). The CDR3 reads CASSSGTHAGGGETQYF. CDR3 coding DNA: TGTGCCAGCAGTTCTGGGACCCACGCGGGGGGAGGAGAGACCCAGTACTTC.

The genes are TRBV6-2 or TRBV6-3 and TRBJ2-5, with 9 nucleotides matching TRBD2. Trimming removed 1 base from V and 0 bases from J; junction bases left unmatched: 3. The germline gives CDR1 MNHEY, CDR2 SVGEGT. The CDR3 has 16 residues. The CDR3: CASSYWASGDQETQYF. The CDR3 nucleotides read TGTGCCAGCAGTTACTGGGCTAGCGGGGACCAAGAGACCCAGTACTTC.

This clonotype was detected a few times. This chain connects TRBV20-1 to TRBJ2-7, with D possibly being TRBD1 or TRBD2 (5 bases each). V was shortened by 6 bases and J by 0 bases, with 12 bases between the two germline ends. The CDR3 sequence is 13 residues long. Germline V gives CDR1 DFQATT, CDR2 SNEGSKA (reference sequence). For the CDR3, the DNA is TGCAGTGCCACCGGGACCCTCTCCTACGAGCAGTACTTC. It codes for CSATGTLSYEQYF.

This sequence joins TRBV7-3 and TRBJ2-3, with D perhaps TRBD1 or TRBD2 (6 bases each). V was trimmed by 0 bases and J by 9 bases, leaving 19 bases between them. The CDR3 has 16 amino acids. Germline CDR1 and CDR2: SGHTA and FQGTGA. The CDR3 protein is CASSLTRAGGGDTQYF. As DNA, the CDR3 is TGTGCCAGCAGCTTAACGAGGGCCGGGGGCGGCGACACGCAGTATTTT.

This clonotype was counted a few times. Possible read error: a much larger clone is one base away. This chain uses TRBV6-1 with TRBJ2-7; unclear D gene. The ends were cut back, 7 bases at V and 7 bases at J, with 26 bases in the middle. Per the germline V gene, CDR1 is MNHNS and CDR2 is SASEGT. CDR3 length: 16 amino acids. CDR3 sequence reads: CASTVAAALFPNEQYF. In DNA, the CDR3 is TGTGCCAGCACGGTGGCAGCAGCCCTCTTCCCCAATGAGCAGTACTTC.

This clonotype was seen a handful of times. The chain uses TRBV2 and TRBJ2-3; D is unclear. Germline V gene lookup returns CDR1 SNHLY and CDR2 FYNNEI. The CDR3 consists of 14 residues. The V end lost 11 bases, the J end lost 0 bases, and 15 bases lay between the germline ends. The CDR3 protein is CARKGNTSTDTQYF. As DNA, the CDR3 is TGTGCCCGAAAGGGAAATACTAGCACAGATACGCAGTATTTT.

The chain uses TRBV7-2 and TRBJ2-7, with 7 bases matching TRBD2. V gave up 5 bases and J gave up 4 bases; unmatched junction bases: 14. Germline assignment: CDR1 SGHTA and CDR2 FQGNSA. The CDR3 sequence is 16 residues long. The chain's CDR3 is CASSPLLGAGRYEQYF. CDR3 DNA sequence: TGTGCCAGCAGCCCCCTCTTAGGGGCCGGGAGGTACGAGCAGTACTTC.

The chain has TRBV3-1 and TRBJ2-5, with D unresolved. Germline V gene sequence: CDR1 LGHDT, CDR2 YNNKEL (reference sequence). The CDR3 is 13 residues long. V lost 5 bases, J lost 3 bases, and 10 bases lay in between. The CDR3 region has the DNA TGTGCCAGCAGCTGGGATGCCGAAGAGACCCAGTACTTC. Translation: CASSWDAEETQYF.

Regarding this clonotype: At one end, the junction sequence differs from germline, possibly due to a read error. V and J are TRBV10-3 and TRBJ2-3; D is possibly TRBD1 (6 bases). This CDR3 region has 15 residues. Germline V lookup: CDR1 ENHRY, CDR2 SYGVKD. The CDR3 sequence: CAIGEGHQGEDTQYF. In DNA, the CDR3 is TGTGCCATCGGTGAGGGACACCAGGGTGAAGATACGCAGTATTTT.

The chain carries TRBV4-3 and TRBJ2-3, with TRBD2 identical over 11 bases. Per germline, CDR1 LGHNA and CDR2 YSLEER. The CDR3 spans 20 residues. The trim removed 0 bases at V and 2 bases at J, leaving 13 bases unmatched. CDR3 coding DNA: TGCGCCAGCAGCCAAGATATCAGGCTAGCGGGAGGATCGTCCACAGATACGCAGTATTTT. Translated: CASSQDIRLAGGSSTDTQYF.

The CDR3 coding sequence is TGCAGTGCTAATCACCCGACAGGGACAGGCTATGGTGGCTACACCTTC. Translation: CSANHPTGTGYGGYTF. The V call is TRBV20-1, the J call TRBJ1-2, with TRBD1 matching over 8 bases. Trimming removed 4 bases from V and 7 bases from J; junction bases left unmatched: 17. Germline loops: CDR1 DFQATT, CDR2 SNEGSKA (reference sequence). CDR3 size: 16 residues.

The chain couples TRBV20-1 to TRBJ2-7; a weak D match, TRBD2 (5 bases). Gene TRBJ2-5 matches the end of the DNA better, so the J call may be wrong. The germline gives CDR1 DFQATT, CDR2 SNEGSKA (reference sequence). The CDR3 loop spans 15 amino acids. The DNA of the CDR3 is TGCAGTGCTAGAGATCGACTAATCTCACGAGAGACCCAGTACTTC. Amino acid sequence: CSARDRLISRETQYF.

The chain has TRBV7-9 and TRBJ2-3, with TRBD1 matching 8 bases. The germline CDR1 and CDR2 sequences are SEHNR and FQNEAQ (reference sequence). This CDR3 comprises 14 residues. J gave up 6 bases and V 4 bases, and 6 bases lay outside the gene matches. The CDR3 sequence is CASSSPGGADTQYF. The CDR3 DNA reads TGTGCCAGCAGCTCGCCAGGGGGCGCGGATACGCAGTATTTT.